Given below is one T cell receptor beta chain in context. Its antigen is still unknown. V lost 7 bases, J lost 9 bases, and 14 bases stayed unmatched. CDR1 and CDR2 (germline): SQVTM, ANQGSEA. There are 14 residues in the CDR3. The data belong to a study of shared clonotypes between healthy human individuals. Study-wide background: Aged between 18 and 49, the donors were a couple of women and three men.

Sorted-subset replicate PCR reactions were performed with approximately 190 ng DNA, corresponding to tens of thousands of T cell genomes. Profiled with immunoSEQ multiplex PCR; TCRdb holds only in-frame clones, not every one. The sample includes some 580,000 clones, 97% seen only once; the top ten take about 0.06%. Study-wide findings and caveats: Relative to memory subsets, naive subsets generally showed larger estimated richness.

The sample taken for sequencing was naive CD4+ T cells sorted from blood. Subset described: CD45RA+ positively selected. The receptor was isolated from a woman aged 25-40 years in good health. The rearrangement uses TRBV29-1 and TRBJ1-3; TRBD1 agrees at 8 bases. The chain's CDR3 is CSAVRGQVDGTIYF. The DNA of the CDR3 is TGCAGCGCCGTTCGGGGACAGGTTGACGGCACCATATATTTT.